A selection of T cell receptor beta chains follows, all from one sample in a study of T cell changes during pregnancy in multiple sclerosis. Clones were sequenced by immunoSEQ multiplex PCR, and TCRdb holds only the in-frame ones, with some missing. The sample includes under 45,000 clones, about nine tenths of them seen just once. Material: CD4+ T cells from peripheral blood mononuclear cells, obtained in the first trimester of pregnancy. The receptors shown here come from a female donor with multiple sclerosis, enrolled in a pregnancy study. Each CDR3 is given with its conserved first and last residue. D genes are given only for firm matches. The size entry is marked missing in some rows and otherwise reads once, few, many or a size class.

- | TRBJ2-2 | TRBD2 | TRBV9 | TGTGCCAGCAGCGTAGTAGCCCCGCTAGCGGGAGATTACACCGGGGAGCTGTTTTTT | CASSVVAPLAGDYTGELFF
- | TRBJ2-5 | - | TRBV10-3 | TGTGCCATCAGCCAGAGACAGGAAGAGACCCAGTACTTC | CAISQRQEETQYF
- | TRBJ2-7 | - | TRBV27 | TGTGCCAGCAGTTTATCTATCAGGGGCTCCTACGAGCAGTACTTC | CASSLSIRGSYEQYF
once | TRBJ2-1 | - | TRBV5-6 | TGTGCCAGCAGCTTGGGGCTAGCGAAGCAGTTCTTC | CASSLGLAKQFF
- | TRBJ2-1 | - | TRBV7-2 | TGTGCCAGCAGCTTTGAGGGAGGCCCCTACAATGAGCAGTTCTTC | CASSFEGGPYNEQFF
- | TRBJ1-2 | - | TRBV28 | TGTGCCAGCAGTTTAGTGACAGTCCTCGGTGGCTACACCTTC | CASSLVTVLGGYTF
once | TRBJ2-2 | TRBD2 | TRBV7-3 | TGTGCCAGCAGCCCTCTAGCGGGAGCCGGGGAGCTGTTTTTT | CASSPLAGAGELFF
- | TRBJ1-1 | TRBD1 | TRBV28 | TGTGCCAGCAGACTCCCGGACAGGTTGAACACTGAAGCTTTCTTT | CASRLPDRLNTEAFF
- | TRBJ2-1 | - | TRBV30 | TGTGCCTGGAGGGGAGGCTTTTACAATGAGCAGTTCTTC | CAWRGGFYNEQFF
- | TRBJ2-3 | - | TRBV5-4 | TGTGCCAGCAGCTTCGGGAGCCTCCGCACAGATACGCAGTATTTT | CASSFGSLRTDTQYF
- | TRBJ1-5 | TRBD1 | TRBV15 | TGTGCCACCAGCAGCGGACAGGGGGCGTCAGGGCAGCCCCAGCATTTT | CATSSGQGASGQPQHF
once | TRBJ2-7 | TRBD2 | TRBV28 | TGTGCCAGCAGTTTTTCTAGCGGGTCCTACGAGCAGTACTTC | CASSFSSGSYEQYF
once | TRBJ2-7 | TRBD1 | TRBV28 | TGTGCCAGCAGTAGCTCCCGACTGGACAGGGTAGTCTACGAGCAGTACTTC | CASSSSRLDRVVYEQYF
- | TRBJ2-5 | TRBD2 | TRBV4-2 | TGTGCCAGCAGCTTTACTAGCGGCCAAGAGACCCAGTACTTC | CASSFTSGQETQYF
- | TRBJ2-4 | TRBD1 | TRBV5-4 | TGTGCCAGCAGCTTGGAGGGGACAGGGACAGACATTCAGTACTTC | CASSLEGTGTDIQYF
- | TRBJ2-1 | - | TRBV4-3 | TGCGCCAGCAGCCAAGATAAAGAGTATGAGCAGTTCTTC | CASSQDKEYEQFF
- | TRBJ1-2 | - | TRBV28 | TGTGCCAGTGGGGAGACAGGCCCGGGGGGTGGCTACACCTTC | CASGETGPGGGYTF
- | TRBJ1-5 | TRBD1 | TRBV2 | TGTGCCAGCAGTTTAGGACAGGGCAATCAGCCCCAGCATTTT | CASSLGQGNQPQHF
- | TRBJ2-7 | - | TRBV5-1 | TGCGCCAGCAGCTTGGGACTAGGGATGATTTACGAGCAGTACTTC | CASSLGLGMIYEQYF
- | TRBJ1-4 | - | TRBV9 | TGTGCCAGCAGCCCGGGACTAAATGAAAAACTGTTTTTT | CASSPGLNEKLFF
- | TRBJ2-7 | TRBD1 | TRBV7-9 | TGTGCCAGCAGCTTAGTTAATGGGACAGGGATCTACGAGCAGTACTTC | CASSLVNGTGIYEQYF
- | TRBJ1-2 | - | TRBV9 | TGTGCCAGCAGCGTAGAGCCAGGGGCGCCCTATGGCTACACCTTC | CASSVEPGAPYGYTF
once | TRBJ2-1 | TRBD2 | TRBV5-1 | TGCGCCAGCAGCTTGGTTGTTCGGACTAGCTCCTACAATGAGCAGTTCTTC | CASSLVVRTSSYNEQFF
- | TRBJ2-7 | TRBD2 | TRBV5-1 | TGCGCCAGCAGCTTGGGACTAGCGGGAGGGCCAGGCTACGAGCAGTACTTC | CASSLGLAGGPGYEQYF
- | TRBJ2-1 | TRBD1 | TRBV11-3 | TGTGCCAGCAGCCGAATGACAGGGCGGAATGAGCAGTTCTTC | CASSRMTGRNEQFF
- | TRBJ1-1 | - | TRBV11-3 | TGTGCCAGCAGCTTAGATCTAGGCACTGAAGCTTTCTTT | CASSLDLGTEAFF
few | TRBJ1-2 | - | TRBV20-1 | TGCAGTGCTATGTTCCACGGTGGCTACACCTTC | CSAMFHGGYTF
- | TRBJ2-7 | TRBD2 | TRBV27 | TGTGCCAGCAGTTTAGGCCCCAGCGGGAACTACGAGCAGTACTTC | CASSLGPSGNYEQYF
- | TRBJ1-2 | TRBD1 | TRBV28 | TGTGCCAGCAGTCACGCAGGGGGCGACTATGGCTACACCTTC | CASSHAGGDYGYTF
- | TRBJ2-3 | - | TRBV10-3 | TGTGCCATCAGGCCTTGGCTTAGCACAGATACGCAGTATTTT | CAIRPWLSTDTQYF
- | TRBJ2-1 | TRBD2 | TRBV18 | TGTGCCAGCTCACGACTAGCCAATGAGCAGTTCTTC | CASSRLANEQFF
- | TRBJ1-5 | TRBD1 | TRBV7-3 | TGTGCCAGCAGCTTACAGGGGGGTCAGCCCCAGCATTTT | CASSLQGGQPQHF
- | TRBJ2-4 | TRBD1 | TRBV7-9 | TGTGCCAGCAGCTTAAACCCAGGGGGACCGGGGAAAAACATTCAGTACTTC | CASSLNPGGPGKNIQYF
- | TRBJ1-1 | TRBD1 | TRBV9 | TGTGCCAGCAGTATGACAGGGGCAACTGAAGCTTTCTTT | CASSMTGATEAFF
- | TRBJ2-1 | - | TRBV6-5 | TGTGCCAGCAGCCCCGACAGAAGTACCCACAATGAGCAGTTCTTC | CASSPDRSTHNEQFF
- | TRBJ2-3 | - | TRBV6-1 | TGTGCCAGCAGGACAGAGTCGTTCACAGATACGCAGTATTTT | CASRTESFTDTQYF
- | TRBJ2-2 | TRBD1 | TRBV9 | TGTGCCAGCAGCCATCCAAAGGGACAGCCGAACACCGGGGAGCTGTTTTTT | CASSHPKGQPNTGELFF
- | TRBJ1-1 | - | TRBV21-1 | TGTGCCAGCAGCAAAGTCAGTATTGGAGCTTTCTTT | CASSKVSIGAFF
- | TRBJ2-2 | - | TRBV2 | TGTGCCAGCAGTCGCCCCGGGACTTTGGTCCGGGGAGCTGTTTTT | CASSRPGTLVRGAVF
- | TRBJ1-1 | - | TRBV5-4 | TGTGCCAGCAGCATCCCGCAGGGGGAAGCTTTCTTT | CASSIPQGEAFF
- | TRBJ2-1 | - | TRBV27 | TGTGCCACCACCCGGGGTAATGAGCAGTTCTTC | CATTRGNEQFF
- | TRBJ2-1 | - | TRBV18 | TGTGCCAGCTCACCCCTTAGTAATGAGCAGTTCTTC | CASSPLSNEQFF
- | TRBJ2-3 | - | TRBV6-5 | TGTGCCAGCAGTTACACACAGGGTTGGGGGACAGATACGCAGTATTTT | CASSYTQGWGTDTQYF
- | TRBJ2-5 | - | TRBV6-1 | TGTGCCAGCAGTTATACTAGTTACCAAGAGACCCAGTACTTC | CASSYTSYQETQYF
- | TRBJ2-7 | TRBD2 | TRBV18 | TGTGCCAGCTCACTGTCCGTGACTAGCGGGAGGGGGGGATCCTACGAGCAGTACTTC | CASSLSVTSGRGGSYEQYF
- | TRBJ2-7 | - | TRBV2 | TGTGCCAGCAGTGGATCGAGCGGCTTATCCTACGAGCAGTACTTC | CASSGSSGLSYEQYF
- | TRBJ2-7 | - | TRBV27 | TGTGCCAGCCTCCCTCGAGGAGGGATGAGTCACGAGCAGTACTTC | CASLPRGGMSHEQYF